This T cell receptor beta chain was identified during a study of T cell repertoires in cytomegalovirus infection. Across the study: Recently identified HLA-C-restricted CMV epitopes and well-studied HLA-B-restricted CMV epitopes were used by the study. Matching HLA type, along with CMV infection, was indicated by public TCR beta signatures.

TCRdb reprocessed the reads with MiXCR, giving one entry per CDR3 protein. The data contain hundreds of thousands of distinct CDR3 sequences, roughly 36% of them singletons. Findings and caveats of the study: HLA-C-restricted CMV-specific TCR beta clonotypes prevailed in the ex vivo response. The study identified carriers of CMV plus the relevant HLA from cumulative public TCR beta family frequency.

About this clonotype: The antigen remains unidentified.

Trimming cost V 11 bases and J 8 bases, with 15 bases left between them. The CDR3 consists of 11 residues. Germline CDR1 reads SNHLY; CDR2 reads FYNNEI. This specimen was cultured PBMCs, taken from culture after CMV antigen stimulation. The clonotype originates from a human donor in good health (CMV status not recorded). Some clones in this sample may be carry-over from other donors' samples. The V gene is TRBV2, the J gene TRBJ1-2, with TRBD1 as a possible D gene (5 bases). The CDR3 spells CASREGPGYTF. The CDR3 DNA sequence: TGTGCCTCCCGCGAGGGACCGGGCTACACCTTC.